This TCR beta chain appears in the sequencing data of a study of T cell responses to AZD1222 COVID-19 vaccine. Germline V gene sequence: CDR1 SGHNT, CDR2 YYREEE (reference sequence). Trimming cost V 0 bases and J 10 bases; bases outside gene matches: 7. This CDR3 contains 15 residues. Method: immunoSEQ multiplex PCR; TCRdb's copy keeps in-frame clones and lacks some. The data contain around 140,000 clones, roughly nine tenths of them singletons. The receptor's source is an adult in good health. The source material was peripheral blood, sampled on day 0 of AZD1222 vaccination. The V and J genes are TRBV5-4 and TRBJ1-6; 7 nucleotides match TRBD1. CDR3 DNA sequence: TGTGCCAGCAGCTTGGACAGGGGAATAGGGTCACCCCTCCACTTT. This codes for CASSLDRGIGSPLHF. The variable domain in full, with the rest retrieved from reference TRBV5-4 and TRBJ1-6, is ETGVTQSPTHLIKTRGQQVTLRCSSQSGHNTVSWYQQALGQGPQFIFQYYREEENGRGNFPPRFSGLQFPNYSSELNVNALELDDSALYLCASSLDRGIGSPLHFGNGTRLTVT.